The 25 T cell receptor beta chains below were found in one sample sequenced in a study of CD8 T cells in Susac syndrome. The RNA, roughly 0.45 to 1 ug, was put through reverse transcription using random hexamers. MiXCR, run by TCRdb on the immunoSEQ multiplex PCR reads, gives a single entry per CDR3 protein. The sample lists roughly 100,000 distinct CDR3 sequences; approximately 96% were seen once. The sample was CD8+ T cells from PBMCs. The origin of the receptors is a human donor with Susac syndrome.

The chain employs TRBV7-9 and TRBJ2-1, with TRBD1 matching over 11 bases. The CDR3 consists of 14 residues. The trim removed 6 bases at V and 5 bases at J, leaving 3 bases unmatched. Germline CDR1 SEHNR, CDR2 FQNEAQ (reference sequence). CDR3 residues: CASRVGQGDNEQFF. The CDR3, as DNA: TGTGCCAGCAGGGTGGGACAGGGGGACAATGAGCAGTTCTTC.

The chain employs TRBV9 and TRBJ2-5; D is ambiguous. Germline CDR1 and CDR2: SGDLS and YYNGEE. V shed 0 bases and J shed 2 bases, with 14 bases lying between them. The CDR3 is made up of 16 amino acids. The CDR3 DNA reads TGTGCCAGCAGCGTAGCCGTTAGTACCAAGCAAGAGACCCAGTACTTC. Its protein is CASSVAVSTKQETQYF.

V is TRBV5-6 and J is TRBJ2-5; TRBD1 might be the D (6 bases). Between the trimmed V and J ends, which lost 6 bases and 1 base, there was a span of 16 bases. Germline V gene data show CDR1 as SGHDT and CDR2 as YYEEEE. The CDR3 is made up of 15 amino acids. The CDR3 here is CASTYPGTSQETQYF. The DNA of the CDR3 is TGTGCCAGCACCTACCCTGGGACAAGCCAAGAGACCCAGTACTTC. Together with reference TRBV5-6 and TRBJ2-5, the CDR3 gives the full variable domain: DAGVTQSPTHLIKTRGQQVTLRCSPKSGHDTVSWYQQALGQGPQFIFQYYEEEERQRGNFPDRFSGHQFPNYSSELNVNALLLGDSALYLCASTYPGTSQETQYFGPGTRLLVL.

CDR3 nucleotides: TGCAGTGCTCCCGGTTCTAACTCTGGGGCCAACGTCCTGACTTTC. It translates to CSAPGSNSGANVLTF. The rearrangement links TRBV20-1 to TRBJ2-6; D unresolved. Germline lookup yields CDR1 DFQATT and CDR2 SNEGSKA (reference sequence). The germline V and J ends were trimmed by 5 bases and 0 bases, with 11 bases remaining between them. There are 15 residues in the CDR3.

The V call is TRBV5-6, the J call TRBJ1-1, with 8 positions matching TRBD1. This CDR3 contains 15 residues. V was clipped by 1 base and J by 1 base; unmatched bases: 3. The germline CDR1 and CDR2 sequences are SGHDT and YYEEEE. This chain's CDR3 is CASSLIGQGNTEAFF. CDR3 coding DNA: TGTGCCAGCAGCTTGATAGGACAGGGGAACACTGAAGCTTTCTTT.

The V call is TRBV27, the J call TRBJ2-1; 11 bases align to TRBD2. Germline V CDR1 and CDR2: MNHEY, SMNVEV (reference sequence). V shed 7 bases, J shed 0 bases, and the junction held 5 bases outside the gene matches. This CDR3 is 16 amino acids long. This chain's CDR3 is CASTLAGGLSYNEQFF. CDR3 DNA: TGTGCCAGCACCTTAGCGGGGGGGCTCTCCTACAATGAGCAGTTCTTC.

The CDR3 coding sequence is TGCAGTGCTCCAAGAACCGGGACAGGGGGGTCTGGGGCCAACGTCCTGACTTTC. Translation: CSAPRTGTGGSGANVLTF. The rearrangement uses TRBV20-1 and TRBJ2-6; 11 nucleotides align to TRBD1. CDR1 DFQATT and CDR2 SNEGSKA come from the germline V gene (reference sequence). V gave up 5 bases and J gave up 1 base; unmatched junction bases: 10. CDR3 length equals 18 residues.

This clonotype has just a few counts. V gene TRBV7-2 combines with J gene TRBJ1-1; D perhaps matches TRBD1 (5 bases). V shed 4 bases and J shed 11 bases, with 26 bases lying between them. Germline lookup yields CDR1 SGHTA and CDR2 FQGNSA. CDR3 length: 16 amino acids. DNA for the CDR3: TGTGCCAGCAGCTCCTCTTCCCGGGACTCTGCCTTGGGGGCTTTCTTT. It yields the protein CASSSSSRDSALGAFF.

The CDR3 bases are TGCGCCAGCAGCTTTGGCGGACAGGGTAACACTGAAGCTTTCTTT. Translation: CASSFGGQGNTEAFF. V gene TRBV5-1 combines with J gene TRBJ1-1, with 8 bases matching TRBD1. CDR3 length equals 15 residues. The germline V gene encodes CDR1 SGHRS and CDR2 YFSETQ. V lost 2 bases, J lost 2 bases, and 5 bases stayed unmatched.

The gene calls are TRBV11-2 and TRBJ1-4; 7 nucleotides align to TRBD1. CDR1 and CDR2 (germline): SGHAT, FQNNGV. This CDR3 contains 16 residues. V shed 4 bases, J shed 7 bases, and the junction held 12 bases outside the gene matches. The CDR3 DNA reads TGTGCCAGCAGCTCCTTACGACAGGGAGTTGGTGAAAAACTGTTTTTT. Residues: CASSSLRQGVGEKLFF.

The chain recombines TRBV10-2 with TRBJ2-7; D unclear. Germline V gene data show CDR1 as WSHSY and CDR2 as SAAADI. The V end lost 4 bases, the J end lost 3 bases, and 10 bases lay between the germline ends. This CDR3 spans 13 amino acids. The CDR3 region has the DNA TGCGCCAGCAGTGTCCAAGACCTCTACGAGCAGTACTTC. Its protein product is CASSVQDLYEQYF.

This clonotype was counted once. This chain joins TRBV6-2 or TRBV6-3 and TRBJ1-5; the D gene is possibly TRBD1 (5 bases). CDR1 and CDR2 from the germline V gene are MNHEY and SVGEGT. This CDR3 is built from 14 residues. V lost 8 bases and J 11 bases, leaving 22 bases between the germline ends. Here the CDR3 DNA reads TGTGCCAGCGGGCGGAAGGGACGGGCATCGGCCCAGCATTTT. It codes for CASGRKGRASAQHF.

The chain joins TRBV5-1 to TRBJ2-5; 8 bases align to TRBD1. CDR1 is SGHRS and CDR2 is YFSETQ in the germline V gene. The CDR3 is made up of 14 amino acids. With 0 bases clipped from V and 4 bases from J, the junction kept 2 bases outside the gene matches. CDR3 nucleotide sequence: TGCGCCAGCAGCTTGGACAGGGGGTCAGAGACCCAGTACTTC. This gives the protein CASSLDRGSETQYF.

This chain uses TRBV19 with TRBJ1-2; D perhaps matches TRBD1 (5 bases). Germline CDR1 LNHDA, CDR2 SQIVND (reference sequence). Between the trimmed V and J ends, which lost 5 bases and 3 bases, there was a span of 13 bases. This CDR3 comprises 14 residues. CDR3 DNA: TGTGCCAGTAGTCGACAGCTGTGGGACTATGGCTACACCTTC. Its translation: CASSRQLWDYGYTF.

This rearrangement joins TRBV27 to TRBJ1-2, with a weak D call TRBD1 (6 bases). V lost 6 bases to trimming and J lost 4 bases, with 12 bases between them. CDR3 size: 13 residues. From germline, CDR1 is MNHEY and CDR2 SMNVEV (reference sequence). The CDR3 region has the DNA TGTGCCAGCAGCCCACAGGGCTTCTATGGCTACACCTTC. Its protein is CASSPQGFYGYTF.

The chain links TRBV5-8 to TRBJ2-3; tentatively, D is TRBD2 (7 bases). Between the trimmed V and J ends, which lost 6 bases and 6 bases, there was a span of 17 bases. The CDR3 extends over 14 amino acids. Germline V gene data show CDR1 as SGHTS and CDR2 as YDEGEE. The CDR3 DNA reads TGTGCCAGCAACAATCTTCGGGGGGCGGATACGCAGTATTTT. This codes for CASNNLRGADTQYF.

The rearrangement uses TRBV4-1 and TRBJ1-5; 7 bases agree with TRBD1. The V gene's germline CDR1 is MGHRA and CDR2 YSYEKL. The CDR3 totals 18 residues. With V trimmed by 1 base and J by 1 base, 10 bases remained unmatched. CDR3 in amino acids: CASSQASGGFESNQPQHF. The CDR3 region has the DNA TGCGCCAGCAGCCAAGCTTCAGGGGGGTTTGAAAGCAATCAGCCCCAGCATTTT.

The genes are TRBV18 and TRBJ1-6; D is ambiguous. Deletions cut 3 bases from V and 6 bases from J, with 6 bases between. CDR3 length equals 13 residues. CDR1 is KGHSH and CDR2 is LQKENI in the germline V gene. The chain's CDR3 is CASSPGSNSPLHF. The DNA of the CDR3 is TGTGCCAGCTCACCCGGAAGTAATTCACCCCTCCACTTT.

CDR3 bases: TGCAGTGCTAGTTTTCAGAACTACGAGCAGTACTTC. Protein: CSASFQNYEQYF. The chain employs TRBV20-1 and TRBJ2-7; D is undetermined. Germline V gene lookup returns CDR1 DFQATT and CDR2 SNEGSKA (reference sequence). V was trimmed by 3 bases and J by 3 bases, leaving 9 bases between them. The CDR3 covers 12 residues.

The chain combines TRBV3-1 with TRBJ2-5; D is possibly TRBD1 (6 bases). CDR1 and CDR2 (germline): LGHDT, YNNKEL (reference sequence). Between the trimmed V and J ends, which lost 4 bases and 1 base, there was a span of 10 bases. The CDR3 sequence is 14 residues long. The CDR3 loop reads CASSRRTVQETQYF. DNA of the CDR3: TGTGCCAGCAGCCGAAGGACAGTCCAAGAGACCCAGTACTTC.

The chain employs TRBV30 and TRBJ2-7; 7 nucleotides line up with TRBD1. The V gene's germline CDR1 is GTSNPN and CDR2 SVGIG (reference sequence). CDR3 size: 13 residues. J lost 3 bases, V lost 5 bases, and 7 bases had no gene match. CDR3 bases: TGTGCCTGGGGCCCGACAGGGCTCTACGAGCAGTACTTC. Translated: CAWGPTGLYEQYF.

This clonotype was detected a few times. The chain combines TRBV7-2 with TRBJ2-7; TRBD1 matches 8 bases. V shed 6 bases, J shed 0 bases, and the junction held 4 bases outside the gene matches. Germline CDR1 is SGHTA and CDR2 is FQGNSA. The CDR3 contains 14 residues. The CDR3 loop is CASSPGTGSYEQYF. The CDR3 DNA reads TGTGCCAGCAGTCCCGGGACAGGCTCCTACGAGCAGTACTTC.

The genes are TRBV15 and TRBJ1-2, with D perhaps TRBD1 (6 bases). The CDR3 sequence is 15 residues long. Germline CDR1 reads LNHNV; CDR2 reads YYDKDF (reference sequence). Trimming took 6 bases from V and 2 from J, leaving 16 bases between them. The CDR3 reads CATSTGGGTNYGYTF. The CDR3 DNA sequence: TGTGCCACCAGTACCGGGGGGGGCACGAACTATGGCTACACCTTC.

This chain links TRBV12-3 or TRBV12-4 with TRBJ1-5, with unresolved D. The CDR3 runs to 13 residues. The V end was cut by 5 bases, the J end by 7 bases, with 12 bases between. CDR3 nucleotide sequence: TGTGCCAGCAGTCCCCCCGGTAGCCAGCCCCAGCATTTT. This encodes CASSPPGSQPQHF.

The chain recombines TRBV9 with TRBJ2-3; no clear D. Germline assignment: CDR1 SGDLS and CDR2 YYNGEE. This CDR3 has 12 amino acids. Trimming removed 0 bases at V and 5 bases at J, with 4 bases between. CDR3 sequence: CASSVEEDTQYF. DNA for the CDR3: TGTGCCAGCAGCGTAGAAGAAGATACGCAGTATTTT. Combining the CDR3 with reference TRBV9 and TRBJ2-3 gives the whole variable domain DSGVTQTPKHLITATGQRVTLRCSPRSGDLSVYWYQQSLDQGLQFLIQYYNGEERAKGNILERFSAQQFPDLHSELNLSSLELGDSALYFCASSVEEDTQYFGPGTRLTVL.